This T cell receptor (beta chain) was recovered during a study of radiation and T cells in renal cell carcinoma. Study results and caveats: Top tumor clonotypes rose in blood 2 weeks post-radiation, then contracted.

Noted time point: blood 4 weeks post-SBRT, at nephrectomy. Sample treatment: 15 Gy SBRT to primary tumor, nephrectomy 4 weeks later. Nephrectomy followed 15 Gy stereotactic body radiation by 4 weeks. Blood was sampled at baseline, 2 weeks and 4 weeks after SBRT. The patient's renal cell carcinoma had clear cell pathology. V dropped 3 bases and J dropped 6 bases, with 14 bases sitting between them. Germline assignment: CDR1 SNHLY and CDR2 FYNNEI. This CDR3 spans 15 amino acids. Here immunoSEQ multiplex PCR was the method, and the copy in TCRdb shows in-frame clones only, minus some. The table lists around 100,000 clones, roughly 84% of them singletons. This clone was counted only a few times. As yet, its antigen is unknown. This sample includes further DNA sequences coding for the same CDR3.

The TCR comes from a man between 60 and 70 years old with renal cell carcinoma. This sample comprised blood, obtained from a patient whose treatment included radiotherapy and nephrectomy. V and J are TRBV2 and TRBJ1-4, with a tentative D call TRBD1 (6 bases). This CDR3 is CASSDPTGGDEKLFF. CDR3 nucleotides: TGTGCCAGCAGTGACCCGACAGGCGGCGATGAAAAACTGTTTTTT.